The 10 T cell receptor beta chains given below trace back to one sample, sequenced in a study of cytomegalovirus exposure and HLA in healthy donors. Amplification used 60 Vbeta primers and 13 Jbeta primers. The data were produced by immunoSEQ multiplex PCR, yet TCRdb's version contains in-frame clones alone and is incomplete. The data contain more than 85,000 clones, around 80% of them singletons. Sequencing used PBMCs. The source is a male donor in good health and CMV-seropositive.

CDR3 amino acids: CASSLEGGVTDTQYF. In nucleotides, the CDR3 is TGTGCCAGCAGCTTGGAAGGGGGCGTCACAGATACGCAGTATTTT. This chain joins TRBV5-8 and TRBJ2-3, with 7 bases that match TRBD1. V lost 0 bases to trimming and J lost 2 bases; unmatched junction nucleotides: 3. CDR3 length: 15 amino acids. CDR1 and CDR2 from the germline V gene are SGHTS and YDEGEE. Complete variable domain (other parts from reference TRBV5-8 and TRBJ2-3): EAGVTQSPTHLIKTRGQQATLRCSPISGHTSVYWYQQALGLGLQFLLWYDEGEERNRGNFPPRFSGRQFPNYSSELNVNALELEDSALYLCASSLEGGVTDTQYFGPGTRLTVL.

The chain employs TRBV5-1 and TRBJ2-1; weak D call: TRBD1 (7 bases). The CDR3 sequence is 13 residues long. V was shortened by 0 bases and J by 9 bases, with 10 bases between the two germline ends. Germline CDR1 SGHRS, CDR2 YFSETQ. The CDR3 coding sequence is TGCGCCAGCAGCTTGGCTCAGGGGGGTGAGCAGTTCTTC. It specifies CASSLAQGGEQFF.

The chain employs TRBV19 and TRBJ2-7; D perhaps matches TRBD1 (6 bases). CDR1 is LNHDA, CDR2 SQIVND, per germline (reference sequence). V was trimmed by 3 bases and J by 2 bases, leaving 8 bases between them. The CDR3 has 13 residues. The CDR3 sequence is CASSMGHTYEQYF. The CDR3, as DNA: TGTGCCAGTAGTATGGGACACACCTACGAGCAGTACTTC.

This sequence joins TRBV5-1 and TRBJ2-6; D not certain. The CDR3 covers 15 residues. V was pared by 0 bases and J by 3 bases, with 7 bases between. The V gene's germline CDR1 is SGHRS and CDR2 YFSETQ. The DNA of the CDR3 is TGCGCCAGCAGCTTGGCATTCGGTGGGGCCAACGTCCTGACTTTC. Protein product: CASSLAFGGANVLTF.

This clone has just a few counts. The rearrangement links TRBV7-8 to TRBJ1-1, with TRBD1 as a possible D gene (5 bases). Germline V gene data show CDR1 as SGHVS and CDR2 as FQNEAQ. The CDR3 length is 17 residues. Trimming pared 0 bases from V and 1 base from J, leaving 15 bases between. CDR3 loop: CASSLARIRQPNTEAFF. The DNA of the CDR3 is TGTGCCAGCAGCTTAGCGAGAATTAGACAGCCGAACACTGAAGCTTTCTTT.

The genes are TRBV5-1 and TRBJ2-5; 14 bases line up with TRBD2. V dropped 8 bases and J dropped 3; count of bases not matched to a gene: 15. CDR3 length equals 18 residues. Germline CDR1 SGHRS, CDR2 YFSETQ. The CDR3 nucleotides are TGCGCCAGGTCGAATCGGACTAGCGGGGGGTCATATAAAGAGACCCAGTACTTC. This translates into CARSNRTSGGSYKETQYF.

The V gene is TRBV11-2, the J gene TRBJ1-6; D unresolved. From germline, CDR1 is SGHAT and CDR2 FQNNGV. Deletions cut 4 bases from V and 8 bases from J, with 15 bases between. This CDR3 contains 15 residues. The CDR3, as DNA: TGTGCCAGCAGCTCCCATGGACTGGAACATTCACCCCTCCACTTT. Amino acids: CASSSHGLEHSPLHF.

The chain is built from TRBV30 and TRBJ2-1, with D possibly TRBD2 on 6 matching bases. Per germline, CDR1 GTSNPN and CDR2 SVGIG (reference sequence). The V gene lost 5 bases and the J gene lost 7 bases, with 12 bases spanning the gap. The CDR3 is made up of 12 amino acids. This CDR3 is CAWGSGRNEQFF. The CDR3 nucleotides are TGTGCCTGGGGCTCGGGGAGGAATGAGCAGTTCTTC.

This sequence joins TRBV2 and TRBJ1-6, with unresolved D. CDR3 length: 13 amino acids. Deletions cut 6 bases from V and 10 bases from J, with 13 bases between. CDR1 SNHLY and CDR2 FYNNEI come from the germline V gene. CDR3 in DNA: TGTGCCAGCAGAGCACTAGCGGACTCACCCCTCCACTTT. Protein product: CASRALADSPLHF.

The chain employs TRBV7-9 and TRBJ2-7; no clear D gene. The CDR3 runs to 11 residues. The germline gives CDR1 SEHNR, CDR2 FQNEAQ (reference sequence). Trimming removed 3 bases from V and 3 bases from J, with 3 bases in between. DNA for the CDR3: TGTGCCAGCAGCTTTAACTACGAGCAGTACTTC. This gives the protein CASSFNYEQYF.